Below, 21 T cell receptor beta chains from the same sample are listed, as sequenced in a study of PD-L1 blockade in urothelial cancer. Time point given: peripheral blood 6 weeks after treatment start. Clones were sequenced by immunoSEQ multiplex PCR, and TCRdb holds only the in-frame ones, with some missing. The sample carries under 70,000 clones, about 88% recorded once. The sample consisted of PBMCs, taken around atezolizumab (anti-PD-L1) treatment. These receptors all stem from a man aged 60 to 75 with urothelial cancer.

The V gene is TRBV19, the J gene TRBJ2-2, with 7 bases that match TRBD2. The germline CDR1 and CDR2 sequences are LNHDA and SQIVND (reference sequence). The J segment lost 6 bases and the V segment lost 5 bases, leaving 3 bases of the junction unmatched. This CDR3 spans 13 amino acids. CDR3 in amino acids: CASSWREPGELFF. CDR3 DNA sequence: TGTGCCAGTAGTTGGCGGGAGCCCGGGGAGCTGTTTTTT.

This rearrangement joins TRBV28 to TRBJ2-7; TRBD2 aligns across 13 bases. This CDR3 region has 17 residues. Trimming cost V 2 bases and J 2 bases; bases outside gene matches: 6. The germline CDR1 and CDR2 sequences are MDHEN and SYDVKM. The CDR3 reads CASSLAGLAGVPYEQYF. The CDR3 DNA is TGTGCCAGCAGTTTAGCAGGACTAGCGGGAGTACCCTACGAGCAGTACTTC. Supplemented by reference TRBV28 and TRBJ2-7, the full variable domain reads DVKVTQSSRYLVKRTGEKVFLECVQDMDHENMFWYRQDPGLGLRLIYFSYDVKMKEKGDIPEGYSVSREKKERFSLILESASTNQTSMYLCASSLAGLAGVPYEQYFGPGTRLTVT.

The gene calls are TRBV6-5 and TRBJ1-4, with TRBD1 matching 8 bases. V shed 7 bases, J shed 4 bases, and the junction held 5 bases outside the gene matches. Germline values: CDR1 MNHEY, CDR2 SVGAGI. The CDR3 is 14 amino acids. CDR3 amino acids: CASKQGGNNEKLFF. DNA of the CDR3: TGTGCCAGCAAACAGGGGGGGAATAATGAAAAACTGTTTTTT.

The chain recombines TRBV11-2 with TRBJ2-1; 14 nucleotides agree with TRBD2. J was trimmed by 4 bases and V by 5 bases; bases with no gene match: 4. This CDR3 is built from 16 residues. CDR1 is SGHAT and CDR2 is FQNNGV in the germline V gene. CDR3 amino acids: CASSRLAGGLYNEQFF. CDR3 coding DNA: TGTGCCAGCAGCCGACTAGCGGGAGGGTTGTACAATGAGCAGTTCTTC.

The V call is TRBV27, the J call TRBJ2-2; 9 bases are shared with TRBD1. CDR3 length: 15 residues. Per germline, CDR1 MNHEY and CDR2 SMNVEV (reference sequence). Trimming cost V 6 bases and J 8 bases; bases outside gene matches: 10. The CDR3 bases are TGTGCCAGCAGCCGAGGACAGGGGCTCGGGGGGGAGCTGTTTTTT. The encoded protein is CASSRGQGLGGELFF.

The J gene is TRBJ2-5, the V gene TRBV20-1; D is possibly TRBD2 (6 bases). CDR3 length: 11 residues. V lost 6 bases, J lost 11 bases, and 16 bases lay in between. Germline assignment: CDR1 DFQATT and CDR2 SNEGSKA (reference sequence). The CDR3 region is CSAAIGDSQYF. The CDR3 DNA reads TGCAGTGCCGCCATAGGGGACTCTCAGTACTTC.

The chain recombines TRBV6-5 with TRBJ2-7; TRBD1 aligns across 12 bases. Per germline, CDR1 MNHEY and CDR2 SVGAGI. V trimming: 6 bases; J trimming: 4 bases; junction bases outside the gene matches: 7. CDR3 length: 15 residues. The CDR3 is CASRRRDRGLYEQYF. CDR3 coding DNA: TGTGCCAGCAGACGCCGGGACAGGGGGCTATACGAGCAGTACTTC.

The V and J genes are TRBV5-4 and TRBJ2-3; 11 bases align to TRBD2. CDR1 is SGHNT, CDR2 YYREEE, per germline (reference sequence). V lost 2 bases, J lost 5 bases, and 4 bases stayed unmatched. The CDR3 spans 15 residues. The CDR3 loop reads CASSLLAGAGDTQYF. The DNA for the CDR3 is TGTGCCAGCAGCTTACTAGCGGGGGCTGGAGATACGCAGTATTTT.

The chain links TRBV19 to TRBJ1-1; perhaps TRBD1 as D (6 bases). In germline, CDR1 is LNHDA, CDR2 SQIVND (reference sequence). Trimming cost V 5 bases and J 0 bases, with 13 bases left between them. This CDR3 region has 15 residues. The CDR3 bases are TGTGCCAGTAGTCCATGGACAGCCATGAACACTGAAGCTTTCTTT. Its protein product is CASSPWTAMNTEAFF.

This clone has only a few counts. The chain recombines TRBV23-1 with TRBJ1-5; D gene unclear. TRBV23-1 is classed as an ORF, of uncertain function. The CDR3 consists of 16 residues. The V gene lost 2 bases and the J gene lost 2 bases, with 13 bases spanning the gap. CDR3 DNA: TGCGCCAGCAGTCAAAGAGGAGGGTCTGGCAATCAGCCCCAGCATTTT. Translated, it gives CASSQRGGSGNQPQHF.

The V gene is TRBV14, the J gene TRBJ2-2; no clear D. V lost 5 bases to trimming and J lost 1 base, with 14 bases between them. This CDR3 contains 16 residues. The germline V gene encodes CDR1 SGHDN and CDR2 FVKESK. CDR3 bases: TGTGCCAGCAGCAGGAGATTAGACTTGAACACCGGGGAGCTGTTTTTT. This encodes CASSRRLDLNTGELFF. Supplemented by reference TRBV14 and TRBJ2-2, the full variable domain reads EAGVTQFPSHSVIEKGQTVTLRCDPISGHDNLYWYRRVMGKEIKFLLHFVKESKQDESGMPNNRFLAERTGGTYSTLKVQPAELEDSGVYFCASSRRLDLNTGELFFGEGSRLTVL.

V usage is TRBV12-2 and J usage is TRBJ2-5; the D segment call TRBD2 is taken from the table without a DNA check. TRBV12-2 is a pseudogene locus. The CDR3 runs 16 residues. The CDR3 sequence: CASRSGLAGTQETQYF. The CDR3 DNA is TGTGCAAGTCGCTCTGGACTAGCGGGGACCCAAGAGACCCAGTACTTC.

This clone showed up just a few times. The rearrangement joins TRBV19 to TRBJ2-7, with 7 positions matching TRBD1. Germline lookup yields CDR1 LNHDA and CDR2 SQIVND (reference sequence). Germline trimming cut 3 bases from V and 1 base from J; bases unmatched to any gene: 6. The CDR3 runs to 15 residues. CDR3 amino acids: CASSIGTASSYEQYF. As DNA, the CDR3 is TGTGCCAGTAGTATTGGGACAGCTTCTTCCTACGAGCAGTACTTC.

The chain combines TRBV4-3 with TRBJ2-1; TRBD2 aligns across 8 bases. J gave up 0 bases and V 1 base, and 17 bases lay outside the gene matches. CDR3 length: 21 residues. Germline CDR1 is LGHNA and CDR2 is YSLEER. As DNA, the CDR3 is TGCGCCAGCAGCCAAGTGGTTCCAGCGGGAGTAACCCCTCGCTCCTACAATGAGCAGTTCTTC. Its translation: CASSQVVPAGVTPRSYNEQFF.

Here the CDR3 reads CATSSLLGGENTEAFF. In DNA form, the CDR3 reads TGTGCCACCAGCAGTCTCTTAGGAGGGGAGAACACTGAAGCTTTCTTT. The J gene is TRBJ1-1, the V gene TRBV15, with D possibly being TRBD1 (5 bases). The V and J ends lost 3 bases and 1 base respectively, with 15 bases between them. CDR1 and CDR2 from the germline V gene are LNHNV and YYDKDF (reference sequence). This CDR3 region has 16 residues.

The rearrangement links TRBV7-2 to TRBJ1-5; no firm D call. Germline values: CDR1 SGHTA, CDR2 FQGNSA. The CDR3 consists of 16 residues. V shed 2 bases and J shed 0 bases, with 11 bases lying between them. The CDR3 spells CASSLRTGASNQPQHF. DNA for the CDR3: TGTGCCAGCAGCTTAAGGACGGGAGCTAGCAATCAGCCCCAGCATTTT.

The chain joins TRBV13 to TRBJ2-7, with TRBD2 matching 10 bases. Germline trimming cut 5 bases from V and 2 bases from J; bases unmatched to any gene: 6. Germline V lookup: CDR1 PRHDT, CDR2 FYEKMQ (reference sequence). The CDR3 totals 15 residues. Written as DNA, the CDR3 is TGTGCCAGCAGCCCCGGACTAGCGGCCGCCTACGAGCAGTACTTC. Protein: CASSPGLAAAYEQYF.

CDR3 in amino acids: CAWSVKGGDTQYF. CDR3 DNA: TGTGCCTGGAGTGTAAAGGGAGGCGATACGCAGTATTTT. The chain recombines TRBV30 with TRBJ2-3, with D perhaps matching TRBD2 (6 bases). The CDR3 covers 13 residues. In germline, CDR1 is GTSNPN, CDR2 SVGIG (reference sequence). V was cut by 0 bases and J by 6 bases, with 10 bases left in between.

The chain has TRBV30 and TRBJ2-2; D is perhaps TRBD2 (7 bases). Looked up from germline, CDR1 is GTSNPN and CDR2 is SVGIG (reference sequence). The CDR3 is made up of 15 amino acids. V was pared by 8 bases and J by 7 bases, with 23 bases between. CDR3 in DNA: TGTGCCCAAGGGTGGGGGGGCCTTATCCACGGGGAGCTGTTTTTT. Translation: CAQGWGGLIHGELFF.

The genes are TRBV5-1 and TRBJ1-1; 7 bases are shared with TRBD1. The CDR3 is 16 amino acids. CDR1 and CDR2 (germline): SGHRS, YFSETQ. J lost 5 bases, V lost 7 bases, and 17 bases had no gene match. The CDR3 sequence: CASRTLYKGASTEAFF. CDR3 in DNA: TGCGCCAGCCGCACCCTATATAAGGGGGCTTCGACTGAAGCTTTCTTT.

This sequence joins TRBV27 and TRBJ2-3; 7 nucleotides agree with TRBD2. Germline trimming cut 2 bases from V and 2 bases from J; bases unmatched to any gene: 4. Germline CDR1 is MNHEY and CDR2 is SMNVEV (reference sequence). CDR3 length: 15 residues. The CDR3 region is CASSLPGGVTDTQYF. CDR3 DNA sequence: TGTGCCAGCAGTTTACCGGGGGGAGTCACAGATACGCAGTATTTT.